Shown below are 11 T cell receptor beta chains from a single sample sequenced in a study of siplizumab effects on memory and regulatory T cells. Assay: immunoSEQ multiplex PCR; the TCRdb copy retains only in-frame clones and omits some. The sample has about 82,000 clones, 80% to 90% seen once. Sequencing was carried out using Tregs sorted from blood. These receptors were collected from a human donor in good health.

The V call is TRBV18, the J call TRBJ1-1; 8 bases line up with TRBD1. This CDR3 has 13 amino acids. J was trimmed by 3 bases and V by 4 bases; bases with no gene match: 1. Germline CDR1 KGHSH, CDR2 LQKENI. CDR3: CASSLTGDTEAFF. Written as DNA, the CDR3 is TGTGCCAGCTCACTGACAGGGGACACTGAAGCTTTCTTT.

This clone was detected only once. The chain employs TRBV7-6 and TRBJ2-3; TRBD1 or TRBD2 may be the D gene (5 bases each). Germline V gives CDR1 SGHVS, CDR2 FNYEAQ. The CDR3 has 16 residues. Deletions cut 3 bases from V and 1 base from J, with 14 bases between. The CDR3 is CASSLGLGDGTDTQYF. The CDR3 DNA sequence: TGTGCCAGCAGCTTGGGGTTGGGGGATGGCACAGATACGCAGTATTTT.

The chain has TRBV2 and TRBJ1-2; 7 bases match TRBD1. CDR3 length: 14 amino acids. V shed 6 bases, J shed 3 bases, and the junction held 7 bases outside the gene matches. Germline values: CDR1 SNHLY, CDR2 FYNNEI. The CDR3 DNA reads as TGTGCCAGCAGATACACCAGGGGGGACTATGGCTACACCTTC. Its translation: CASRYTRGDYGYTF.

The CDR3 nucleotides are TGTGCCATCCGAAATCTTCAGGGTAACTATGGCTACACCTTC. Translating it yields CAIRNLQGNYGYTF. This chain uses TRBV10-3 with TRBJ1-2; a weak D match, TRBD1 (5 bases). In germline, CDR1 is ENHRY, CDR2 SYGVKD. The V end lost 8 bases, the J end lost 1 base, and 14 bases lay between the germline ends. This CDR3 comprises 14 residues.

The chain has TRBV11-2 and TRBJ1-1; the D is unclear. The CDR3 length is 14 residues. Trimming cost V 5 bases and J 4 bases, with 14 bases left between them. In germline, CDR1 is SGHAT, CDR2 FQNNGV. CDR3 protein: CASSRGSHTTEAFF. The CDR3 nucleotides are TGTGCCAGCAGCCGAGGGTCCCACACCACTGAAGCTTTCTTT.

CDR3 bases: TGCGCCAGCAGACCGCAGGGGGACAGCACAGATACGCAGTATTTT. The encoded protein is CASRPQGDSTDTQYF. The rearrangement uses TRBV5-1 and TRBJ2-3; TRBD1 matches 7 bases. V trimming: 5 bases; J trimming: 0 bases; junction bases outside the gene matches: 6. The CDR3 has 15 amino acids. Germline V lookup: CDR1 SGHRS, CDR2 YFSETQ.

A few counts support this clone. The chain combines TRBV6-1 with TRBJ1-2; 9 nucleotides agree with TRBD1. The J segment lost 8 bases and the V segment lost 10 bases, leaving 17 bases of the junction unmatched. CDR1 is MNHNS and CDR2 is SASEGT in the germline V gene. The CDR3 contains 15 residues. The CDR3 sequence: CATRDRVSSVSGYTF. CDR3 nucleotides: TGTGCCACCCGGGACAGGGTCTCGTCGGTGTCAGGCTACACCTTC.

V and J are TRBV5-6 and TRBJ1-6; D call uncertain. CDR1 and CDR2 (germline): SGHDT, YYEEEE. The CDR3 loop spans 15 amino acids. Trimming removed 4 bases at V and 6 bases at J, with 14 bases between. The CDR3 loop is CASSPPEWSNSPLHF. CDR3 bases: TGTGCCAGCAGCCCTCCTGAGTGGAGTAATTCACCCCTCCACTTT.

The rearrangement uses TRBV5-1 and TRBJ2-5; D may correspond to TRBD1 or TRBD2 (6 bases each). This CDR3 has 19 residues. CDR1 SGHRS and CDR2 YFSETQ come from the germline V gene. The germline V and J ends were trimmed by 1 base and 5 bases, with 27 bases remaining between them. CDR3 protein: CASSLWGALQGPASETQYF. CDR3 bases: TGCGCCAGCAGCTTGTGGGGGGCACTACAGGGTCCGGCTTCGGAGACCCAGTACTTC.

This chain links TRBV18 with TRBJ2-1; TRBD2 might be the D (5 bases). CDR1 KGHSH and CDR2 LQKENI come from the germline V gene. There are 14 residues in the CDR3. V dropped 3 bases and J dropped 4 bases, with 10 bases sitting between them. CDR3 residues: CASSPWERYNEQFF. CDR3 coding DNA: TGTGCCAGCTCACCGTGGGAGAGGTACAATGAGCAGTTCTTC.

V usage is TRBV27 and J usage is TRBJ2-1; tentative D call: TRBD1 (6 bases). Germline CDR1 is MNHEY and CDR2 is SMNVEV (reference sequence). The CDR3 is 16 residues long. V gave up 6 bases and J gave up 2 bases, with 17 bases separating them. For the CDR3, the DNA is TGTGCCAGCAGGGGGGCAGGGGCGGGTGCCTACAATGAGCAGTTCTTC. Translation: CASRGAGAGAYNEQFF.